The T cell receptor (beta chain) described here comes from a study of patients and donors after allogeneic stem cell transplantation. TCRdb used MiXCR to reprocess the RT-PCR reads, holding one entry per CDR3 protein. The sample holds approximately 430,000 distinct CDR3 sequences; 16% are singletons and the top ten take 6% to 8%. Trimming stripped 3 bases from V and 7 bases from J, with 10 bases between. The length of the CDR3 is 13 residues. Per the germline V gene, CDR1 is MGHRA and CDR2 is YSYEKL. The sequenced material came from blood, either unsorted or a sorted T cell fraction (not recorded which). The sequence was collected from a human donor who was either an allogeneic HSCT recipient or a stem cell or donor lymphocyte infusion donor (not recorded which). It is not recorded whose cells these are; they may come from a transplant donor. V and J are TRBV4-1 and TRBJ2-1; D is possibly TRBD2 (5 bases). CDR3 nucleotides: TGCGCCAGCAGCCACCCCAGGAGGAATGAGCAGTTCTTC. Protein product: CASSHPRRNEQFF.